The rows below give T cell receptor beta chains drawn from one sample of a study of monozygotic twins with inflammatory bowel disease. From the 5' RACE reads, TCRdb lists one entry per CDR3 protein and no DNA. The repertoire table contains 300,000 to 450,000 distinct CDR3 sequences. Sequencing input: blood. The receptors were sampled from a human donor with ulcerative colitis or Crohn's disease, or a healthy co-twin of an affected twin (not recorded which). CDR3s include the opening cysteine and the closing phenylalanine or tryptophan.

>13|TRBJ2-7|TRBV7-2
CASSLVEAGEQYF
>16|TRBJ2-4|TRBV4-1
CASSPEPPGAKNIQYF
>17|TRBJ1-6|TRBV19
CASSLMMTGSYNSPLHF
>13|TRBJ1-2|TRBV27
CASSFWQNYGYTF
>12|TRBJ2-7|TRBV29-1
CSVESPEYEQYF
>16|TRBJ2-3|TRBV29-1
CSVEGPVQTSTDTQYF
>13|TRBJ2-1|TRBV14
CASSQELFNEQFF
>14|TRBJ1-2|TRBV1
CTSSGAGPFYGYTF
>17|TRBJ2-7|TRBV5-1
CASSKEFFGQYYYEQYF
>15|TRBJ2-1|TRBV12-3/TRBV12-4
CASSARSRGSNEQFF
>14|TRBJ2-7|TRBV11-2
CASSLDSSPYEQYF
>15|TRBJ2-7|TRBV19
CASSIRTGILYEQYF
>14|TRBJ2-3|TRBV20-1
CSAGPAWTQDTQYF
>16|TRBJ1-5|TRBV28
CASTLFRAVSNQPQHF
>14|TRBJ2-7|TRBV5-6
CASSLDVSSYEQYF
>13|TRBJ2-5|TRBV5-1
CASSLAVEETQYF
>15|TRBJ2-1|TRBV11-2
CASRFGQGGGNEQFF
>12|TRBJ1-1|TRBV12-3/TRBV12-4
CASRESGQGAFF
>14|TRBJ1-2|TRBV2
CASSGTGGYYGYTF
>15|TRBJ2-5|TRBV7-9
CASSLAGAYQETQYF
>13|TRBJ2-5|TRBV5-4
CASSGQGAETQYF
>20|TRBJ2-1|TRBV24-1
CATSDSRTSGGIKLYNEQFF
>14|TRBJ2-1|TRBV19
CASQMASGRNEQFF
>15|TRBJ2-1|TRBV7-7
CASSLMSGGANEQFF
>16|TRBJ2-1|TRBV7-9
CASSFSAGGRNNEQFF
>16|TRBJ2-1|TRBV6-1
CASHRRAGQGYNEQFF
>13|TRBJ2-7|TRBV6-4
CASRFLGFYEQYF
>14|TRBJ1-4|TRBV5-1
CASSPWTENEKLFF
>16|TRBJ1-1|TRBV5-1
CASSLWGQGLNTEAFF
>15|TRBJ2-1|TRBV13
CASSPRGAEYNEQFF
>15|TRBJ1-4|TRBV7-8
CASSPSLGPNEKLFF
>14|TRBJ1-5|TRBV27
CASSLNRAQQPQHF
>15|TRBJ2-7|TRBV5-6
CASSLSGTGTYEQYF
>15|TRBJ1-1|TRBV20-1
CSVPATTGRLTEAFF
>13|TRBJ1-1|TRBV20-1
CSASDGRGTEAFF
>17|TRBJ2-5|TRBV30
CAWSVTNPGPIQETQYF
>17|TRBJ2-2|TRBV4-2
CASSSPSETAYTGELFF
>15|TRBJ1-1|TRBV5-4
CASSLATGGITEAFF
>15|TRBJ2-5|TRBV5-1
CASSLAPANKETQYF
>13|TRBJ2-7|TRBV29-1
CSASWDGGYEQYF
>13|TRBJ2-3|TRBV5-1
CASRDVGADTQYF
>12|TRBJ2-7|TRBV29-1
CSVVSGAHEQYF
>20|TRBJ2-7|TRBV14
CASSQGWRTGKKQSPYEQYF
>17|TRBJ2-5|TRBV5-1
CASSLYETGTGGETQYF
>14|TRBJ2-1|TRBV10-3
CAISVQGIYNEQFF
>13|TRBJ1-1|TRBV30
CAWSEGSHTEAFF
>15|TRBJ1-5|TRBV7-2
CASSQDREGSQPQHF
>13|TRBJ1-1|TRBV7-2
CASRYTPLTEAFF
>15|TRBJ1-2|TRBV7-6
CASSPGDTPNYGYTF
>14|TRBJ1-2|TRBV18
CASSPSPSGYGYTF
>15|TRBJ1-5|TRBV6-2/TRBV6-3
CASALLQLGNQPQHF